The 4 T cell receptor beta chains below all came from one sample that was sequenced in a study of radiotherapy plus CTLA-4 blockade in lung cancer. The data were produced by immunoSEQ multiplex PCR, yet TCRdb's version contains in-frame clones alone and is incomplete. The table has tens of thousands of clones, about 74% seen once. This sample comprised peripheral blood, obtained from a patient treated with radiotherapy plus ipilimumab. These receptors were collected from a human donor with non-small cell lung cancer whose response to radiotherapy plus ipilimumab could not be evaluated.

J is TRBJ1-5 and V is TRBV20-1; possible D gene TRBD1, 5 bases. The CDR3 runs to 11 residues. V dropped 5 bases and J dropped 6 bases, with 8 bases sitting between them. The germline V gene has CDR1 DFQATT and CDR2 SNEGSKA (reference sequence). CDR3 sequence: CSAADIQPQHF. The CDR3 DNA follows: TGCAGTGCTGCGGACATTCAGCCCCAGCATTTT.

V gene TRBV7-3 combines with J gene TRBJ1-4; D not certain. Germline CDR1 is SGHTA and CDR2 is FQGTGA. This CDR3 region has 13 residues. The V and J ends lost 5 bases and 7 bases respectively, with 11 bases between them. Here the CDR3 reads CASSPSAGEKLFF. The DNA for the CDR3 is TGTGCCAGCAGCCCGTCGGCGGGTGAAAAACTGTTTTTT.

The chain joins TRBV5-1 to TRBJ2-1, with 8 bases aligning to TRBD2. The CDR3 runs to 15 residues. Germline trimming cut 5 bases from V and 4 bases from J; bases unmatched to any gene: 8. CDR1 is SGHRS, CDR2 YFSETQ, per germline. The CDR3 DNA reads TGCGCCAGCAGACTCGGGGGGGAACGGTACAATGAGCAGTTCTTC. Translated, it gives CASRLGGERYNEQFF.

This clone was seen only a few times. The chain links TRBV27 to TRBJ2-3; 10 bases line up with TRBD1. V trimming: 2 bases; J trimming: 2 bases; junction bases outside the gene matches: 4. CDR1 and CDR2 (germline): MNHEY, SMNVEV (reference sequence). The CDR3 loop spans 16 amino acids. CDR3 DNA: TGTGCCAGCAGTTTAAGGGGACAGGGGTACACAGATACGCAGTATTTT. Translating it yields CASSLRGQGYTDTQYF.